This paragraph covers one TCR beta chain sequence. The participants were between 18 and 89 years old and came from roughly 25 US areas. The study assigned cohorts using participant-reported clinical history. The record originates from a study of blood T cell repertoires in COVID-19. Across the whole study: COVID-19 samples from acute and convalescent phases originated in the United States, Italy and Spain. Nucleic acid was either cDNA or gDNA, and it came from T cells, B-cell-depleted T cells, or PBMCs.

CDR3 length: 14 residues. V lost 4 bases and J lost 11; bases outside the gene matches: 8. CDR1 is MGHDK, CDR2 SYGVNS, per germline. Assay: immunoSEQ multiplex PCR; the TCRdb copy retains only in-frame clones and omits some. The table lists around 430,000 clones, around nine tenths of them singletons. The chain has TRBV25-1 and TRBJ1-6; 7 nucleotides match TRBD1. This receptor was taken from a woman between 45 and 65 years old who had recovered from COVID-19. Sample: PBMCs or T cells enriched from blood (not recorded which). Here the CDR3 reads CASSARDSSAPLHF. The CDR3 DNA is TGTGCCAGCAGTGCACGGGACAGTAGCGCACCCCTCCACTTT.